Below, 27 T cell receptor beta chains from the same sample are listed, as sequenced in a study of T cell repertoires in cytomegalovirus infection. TCRdb itself ran the reads through MiXCR, one entry per CDR3 protein. The table lists around 260,000 distinct CDR3 sequences, less than 9.5% of them singletons. The sample consisted of PBMCs. The receptors originated from a human donor in good health (CMV status not recorded). Some clones in this sample may be carry-over from other donors' samples.

This clonotype was observed many times. The chain links TRBV7-2 to TRBJ2-7; D may match TRBD1 or TRBD2 (5 bases each). The CDR3 is made up of 15 amino acids. Germline CDR1 is SGHTA and CDR2 is FQGNSA. V shed 4 bases and J shed 2 bases, with 15 bases lying between them. CDR3 region: CASSSGSIPTYEQYF. In DNA, the CDR3 is TGTGCCAGCAGCTCAGGGAGTATCCCAACCTACGAGCAGTACTTC. The full variable domain, rest sourced from reference TRBV7-2 and TRBJ2-7, is GAGVSQSPSNKVTEKGKDVELRCDPISGHTALYWYRQSLGQGLEFLIYFQGNSAPDKSGLPSDRFSAERTGGSVSTLTIQRTQQEDSAVYLCASSSGSIPTYEQYFGPGTRLTVT.

This clonotype was seen ten or more times. The chain joins TRBV7-2 to TRBJ1-1, with D possibly TRBD1 on 5 matching bases. Trimming took off 5 bases at V and 1 base at J, with 11 bases between the two ends. Germline CDR1 and CDR2: SGHTA and FQGNSA. The CDR3 runs to 14 residues. The CDR3, as DNA: TGTGCCAGCAGCCACCCTGGGGGGAACACTGAAGCTTTCTTT. Translation: CASSHPGGNTEAFF.

At least ten counts were recorded for this clonotype. The chain uses TRBV4-3 and TRBJ2-6; 8 bases map to TRBD2. This CDR3 is 18 amino acids long. After removal of 1 base from V and 0 bases from J, the junction contained 5 bases not matched to a gene. Germline CDR1 and CDR2: LGHNA and YSLEER. CDR3: CASSQAGGSASGANVLTF. In DNA, the CDR3 is TGCGCCAGCAGCCAAGCGGGAGGGTCCGCCTCTGGGGCCAACGTCCTGACTTTC.

The chain recombines TRBV4-2 with TRBJ1-1; D is ambiguous. V lost 0 bases and J 4 bases, leaving 18 bases between the germline ends. The CDR3 runs 17 residues. Germline CDR1 LGHNA, CDR2 YNFKEQ. CDR3 in amino acids: CASSQDSPFKGVTEAFF. CDR3 nucleotide sequence: TGTGCCAGCAGCCAAGACTCACCTTTTAAGGGTGTCACTGAAGCTTTCTTT.

The chain has TRBV20-1 and TRBJ2-3; 10 bases line up with TRBD2. The germline V gene encodes CDR1 DFQATT and CDR2 SNEGSKA (reference sequence). The CDR3 has 16 amino acids. V shed 1 base, J shed 2 bases, and the junction held 6 bases outside the gene matches. The CDR3 sequence: CSARGGLADPTDTQYF. For the CDR3, the DNA is TGCAGTGCTAGAGGTGGACTAGCGGATCCCACAGATACGCAGTATTTT.

This chain connects TRBV5-1 to TRBJ1-6; unclear D gene. Germline CDR1 SGHRS, CDR2 YFSETQ. The CDR3 length is 14 residues. V gave up 7 bases and J gave up 6 bases, with 14 bases separating them. The CDR3 coding sequence is TGCGCCAGCGCCCAGCGGGAAGGTAATTCACCCCTCCACTTT. Its translation is CASAQREGNSPLHF.

This clonotype was picked up many times. A much more abundant neighbour one base away suggests this may be a read error. The genes are TRBV7-2 and TRBJ2-2; D ambiguous. Germline V gene data show CDR1 as SGHTA and CDR2 as FQGNSA. The V end was cut by 2 bases, the J end by 1 base, with 2 bases between. This CDR3 is 13 amino acids long. In DNA, the CDR3 is TGTGCCAGCAGCTTAAAGAACACCGGGGAGCTGTTTTTT. The encoded protein is CASSLKNTGELFF.

This clonotype was recorded at least ten times. V usage is TRBV7-2 and J usage is TRBJ2-3; 10 bases agree with TRBD2. CDR1 is SGHTA, CDR2 FQGNSA, per germline. After removal of 0 bases from V and 1 base from J, the junction contained 7 bases not matched to a gene. The CDR3 spans 18 residues. The CDR3 region is CASSLAPRTSGGTDTQYF. The CDR3 DNA follows: TGTGCCAGCAGCTTAGCCCCCAGGACTAGCGGCGGCACAGATACGCAGTATTTT.

The chain combines TRBV20-1 with TRBJ2-7; 9 positions agree with TRBD2. This CDR3 spans 14 amino acids. Germline V lookup: CDR1 DFQATT, CDR2 SNEGSKA (reference sequence). The J segment lost 5 bases and the V segment lost 6 bases, leaving 11 bases of the junction unmatched. The CDR3 sequence is CSASLAGVNNEQYF. CDR3 coding DNA: TGCAGTGCCAGCTTAGCGGGAGTAAATAACGAGCAGTACTTC.

The rearrangement links TRBV4-3 to TRBJ2-3; 9 positions match TRBD2. Germline trimming cut 2 bases from V and 2 bases from J; bases unmatched to any gene: 5. The CDR3 runs to 16 residues. Germline V gives CDR1 LGHNA, CDR2 YSLEER. The CDR3, as DNA: TGCGCCAGCAGCCAATCGACTAGCGGAGCCACAGATACGCAGTATTTT. Residues: CASSQSTSGATDTQYF.

This clonotype was seen a handful of times. The V gene is TRBV19, the J gene TRBJ2-5; D is uncertain. This CDR3 is built from 16 residues. Germline V gene lookup returns CDR1 LNHDA and CDR2 SQIVND (reference sequence). V was shortened by 4 bases and J by 5 bases, with 20 bases between the two germline ends. CDR3 bases: TGTGCCAGTAGTACACGGGCCGCCCGAGGCCAGGAGACCCAGTACTTC. Its translation: CASSTRAARGQETQYF.

This clonotype came up a few times. The chain uses TRBV7-2 and TRBJ1-5; TRBD1 matches 7 bases. Looked up from germline, CDR1 is SGHTA and CDR2 is FQGNSA. The CDR3 has 14 residues. The ends lost 4 bases at V and 5 bases at J; junction bases unmatched: 5. Here the CDR3 DNA reads TGTGCCAGCAGCTCGACAGGGATCCATCAGCCCCAGCATTTT. Protein product: CASSSTGIHQPQHF.

This clonotype showed up many times. This chain uses TRBV7-2 with TRBJ2-3; 7 positions match TRBD1. The V segment lost 8 bases and the J segment 2 bases; nucleotides outside the gene matches: 13. The CDR3 runs to 16 residues. Germline-derived CDR1 and CDR2 are SGHTA and FQGNSA. CDR3 DNA: TGTGCCAGCCGACCCGAGGGACAGTCTGCCACAGATACGCAGTATTTT. This sequence encodes CASRPEGQSATDTQYF. The full variable domain, in which reference TRBV7-2 and TRBJ2-3 provide the parts outside the CDR3, is GAGVSQSPSNKVTEKGKDVELRCDPISGHTALYWYRQSLGQGLEFLIYFQGNSAPDKSGLPSDRFSAERTGGSVSTLTIQRTQQEDSAVYLCASRPEGQSATDTQYFGPGTRLTVL.

This clonotype was recorded a few times. The junction departs from the called germline gene at one end, perhaps through a read error. The chain is built from TRBV12-3 or TRBV12-4 and TRBJ2-7, with unresolved D. CDR3 length: 11 amino acids. The CDR3 DNA reads as TGTGCCAGCAGTATCGGCCTCGGTCCCTCCTTC. It translates to CASSIGLGPSF.

This clonotype occurred many times. The V gene is TRBV7-8, the J gene TRBJ2-3; 13 positions match TRBD2. The CDR3 contains 18 residues. Germline V lookup: CDR1 SGHVS, CDR2 FQNEAQ. V dropped 2 bases and J dropped 5; count of bases not matched to a gene: 10. The CDR3 reads CASSLSRTSGGDRDTQYF. DNA for the CDR3: TGTGCCAGCAGCTTATCCCGGACTAGCGGGGGTGATAGAGATACGCAGTATTTT.

This clonotype was seen ten or more times. The chain employs TRBV5-1 and TRBJ2-1; D possibly corresponds to TRBD2 (7 bases). Germline V gene lookup returns CDR1 SGHRS and CDR2 YFSETQ. The CDR3 covers 15 residues. V was cut by 4 bases and J by 6 bases, with 17 bases left in between. CDR3 coding DNA: TGCGCCAGCAGCCTGGGGGGGGCGTTTGGCAATGAGCAGTTCTTC. This gives the protein CASSLGGAFGNEQFF. The variable domain in full, with the rest retrieved from reference TRBV5-1 and TRBJ2-1, is KAGVTQTPRYLIKTRGQQVTLSCSPISGHRSVSWYQQTPGQGLQFLFEYFSETQRNKGNFPGRFSGRQFSNSRSEMNVSTLELGDSALYLCASSLGGAFGNEQFFGPGTRLTVL.

This clonotype was observed many times. This chain joins TRBV29-1 and TRBJ2-3; 8 nucleotides match TRBD1. J was trimmed by 10 bases and V by 4 bases; bases with no gene match: 4. Germline V gene data show CDR1 as SQVTM and CDR2 as ANQGSEA. There are 11 residues in the CDR3. CDR3 loop: CSVGDRMSQYF. Written as DNA, the CDR3 is TGCAGCGTTGGGGACAGGATGTCGCAGTATTTT.

The chain carries TRBV6-2 or TRBV6-3 and TRBJ1-1; a weak D match, TRBD1 (5 bases). V was shortened by 4 bases and J by 4 bases, with 16 bases between the two germline ends. CDR3 length: 15 amino acids. Germline assignment: CDR1 MNHEY and CDR2 SVGEGT. This CDR3 reads CASSSGGSESTEAFF. CDR3 coding DNA: TGTGCCAGCAGTTCCGGGGGTAGCGAGAGCACTGAAGCTTTCTTT.

The sample holds a few counts of this clonotype. The V gene is TRBV7-6, the J gene TRBJ2-1, with 13 positions matching TRBD2. Germline-derived CDR1 and CDR2 are SGHVS and FNYEAQ. The length of the CDR3 is 14 residues. V was pared by 6 bases and J by 9 bases, with 5 bases of the junction left unmatched. CDR3 in amino acids: CASRGTSGKAEQFF. The CDR3 DNA reads TGTGCCAGCAGGGGGACTAGCGGGAAAGCTGAGCAGTTCTTC.

This clonotype was picked up many times. The rearrangement joins TRBV7-2 to TRBJ2-7, with 10 bases matching TRBD1. Germline V lookup: CDR1 SGHTA, CDR2 FQGNSA. V lost 5 bases to trimming and J lost 5 bases; unmatched junction nucleotides: 9. CDR3 size: 15 residues. The CDR3 reads CASSVTGTGAHEQYF. Here the CDR3 DNA reads TGTGCCAGCAGCGTAACCGGGACAGGGGCCCACGAGCAGTACTTC.

The chain joins TRBV2 to TRBJ2-2; TRBD2 matches at 13 bases. Germline CDR1 SNHLY, CDR2 FYNNEI. V shed 6 bases, J shed 5 bases, and the junction held 6 bases outside the gene matches. The CDR3 extends over 16 amino acids. The chain's CDR3 is CASRELAGGPTGELFF. Here the CDR3 DNA reads TGTGCCAGCAGGGAACTAGCGGGAGGGCCGACCGGGGAGCTGTTTTTT.

This chain uses TRBV29-1 with TRBJ1-2; D ambiguous. Trimming stripped 2 bases from V and 0 bases from J, with 16 bases between. CDR1 SQVTM and CDR2 ANQGSEA come from the germline V gene. The CDR3 has 16 residues. CDR3 loop: CSVESRGMGANYGYTF. For the CDR3, the DNA is TGCAGCGTTGAAAGCCGTGGAATGGGAGCTAACTATGGCTACACCTTC.

This clonotype was detected many times. The V gene is TRBV7-2, the J gene TRBJ1-4, with 7 bases lining up with TRBD1. CDR1 is SGHTA and CDR2 is FQGNSA in the germline V gene. The CDR3 sequence is 16 residues long. Losses at the gene ends were 5 bases for V and 2 bases for J; bases not matched to a gene: 8. In DNA form, the CDR3 reads TGTGCCAGCAGCCCCCAGCAGACAGGGACTAATGAAAAACTGTTTTTT. Residues: CASSPQQTGTNEKLFF.

This clonotype was counted many times. The chain joins TRBV29-1 to TRBJ2-2; TRBD1 matches at 7 bases. This CDR3 is 14 amino acids long. Germline V gives CDR1 SQVTM, CDR2 ANQGSEA. Losses at the gene ends were 7 bases for V and 1 base for J; bases not matched to a gene: 6. The CDR3 DNA is TGCAGCGCGGGACAGCCCTTGAACACCGGGGAGCTGTTTTTT. This encodes CSAGQPLNTGELFF.

This chain connects TRBV5-5 to TRBJ2-2; 8 bases map to TRBD1. Germline V CDR1 and CDR2: SGHKS, YYEKEE (reference sequence). The junction had 6 bases not matched to a gene; V was cut back by 2 bases and J by 6 bases. This CDR3 has 15 amino acids. The CDR3 sequence is CASSFEDRVAGELFF. The CDR3 nucleotides are TGTGCCAGCAGCTTCGAGGACAGGGTGGCCGGGGAGCTGTTTTTT.

Many counts were recorded for this clonotype. The V gene is TRBV7-2, the J gene TRBJ1-1, with D unresolved. This CDR3 region has 13 residues. Trimming shortened V by 7 bases and J by 6 bases, and 15 bases separated the two germline ends. Per germline, CDR1 SGHTA and CDR2 FQGNSA. The chain's CDR3 is CASKNELRAEAFF. The CDR3, as DNA: TGTGCCAGCAAAAACGAACTTCGGGCTGAAGCTTTCTTT.

There are a few counts of this clonotype. The chain carries TRBV28 and TRBJ1-1; D is unclear. Germline CDR1 and CDR2: MDHEN and SYDVKM. The CDR3 length is 15 residues. V lost 3 bases to trimming and J lost 1 base, with 12 bases between them. The CDR3 DNA sequence: TGTGCCAGCAGTTTTACAGACTTCTCGAACACTGAAGCTTTCTTT. Translation gives CASSFTDFSNTEAFF. Based on the CDR3 plus reference TRBV28 and TRBJ1-1, the full variable domain is DVKVTQSSRYLVKRTGEKVFLECVQDMDHENMFWYRQDPGLGLRLIYFSYDVKMKEKGDIPEGYSVSREKKERFSLILESASTNQTSMYLCASSFTDFSNTEAFFGQGTRLTVV.